This record looks at one T cell receptor (beta chain) sequence and its context. The antigen is undetermined. This entry belongs to a study of cytomegalovirus exposure and HLA in healthy donors. The overall study: Ancestry clustering placed 81% of 300 to 400 genotyped donors in the Caucasian-associated cluster. Study-level points and caveats: For most TCR beta V segments, an earlier analysis put the productive rate at about 90% or about 30% of the time. Approximately 18,000 TCR beta sequences were associated with HLA alleles at 0.05 false discovery rate in a later analysis.

From germline, CDR1 is LNHDA and CDR2 SQIVND (reference sequence). V lost 4 bases, J lost 0 bases, and 19 bases lay in between. This CDR3 has 18 amino acids. In the PCR, 60 Vbeta and 13 Jbeta primers were used. Assay used: immunoSEQ multiplex PCR; TCRdb lists only in-frame clones, some missing. The sample shows some 160,000 clones, just over 75% of them seen only once. The chain joins TRBV19 to TRBJ2-4; TRBD1 is a possible D gene (5 bases). The clonotype was recovered from a man aged 40-49 years in good health and CMV-seronegative. Sequenced input: PBMCs. This chain's CDR3 is CASSTLLTADLAKNIQYF. For the CDR3, the DNA is TGTGCCAGTAGTACCCTCTTGACAGCCGATCTAGCCAAAAACATTCAGTACTTC.